Shown below are 29 T cell receptor beta chains from a single sample sequenced in a study of blood T cell repertoires in COVID-19. Generated by immunoSEQ multiplex PCR, the TCRdb table keeps only in-frame clones and is missing some. The sample holds about 500,000 clones, approximately 86% seen once. Material: PBMCs or T cells enriched from blood (not recorded which). Receptors originate from a woman in her late teens or twenties who had recovered from COVID-19.

This clone came up a few times. This chain links TRBV5-1 with TRBJ1-5; 7 bases map to TRBD1. J lost 8 bases, V lost 4 bases, and 12 bases had no gene match. Looked up from germline, CDR1 is SGHRS and CDR2 is YFSETQ. The CDR3 is 15 amino acids. CDR3 coding DNA: TGCGCCAGCAGCCCGACAGGGACCATAGTTGAGCCCCAGCATTTT. Protein product: CASSPTGTIVEPQHF.

The J gene is TRBJ1-3, the V gene TRBV7-6; 12 bases line up with TRBD1. From germline, CDR1 is SGHVS and CDR2 FNYEAQ. The CDR3 consists of 17 residues. V was clipped by 4 bases and J by 4 bases; unmatched bases: 8. The CDR3 loop is CASSWGQGAAEGNTIYF. CDR3 coding DNA: TGTGCCAGCAGCTGGGGACAGGGGGCAGCGGAAGGAAACACCATATATTTT.

The V call is TRBV5-1, the J call TRBJ2-3; 10 bases line up with TRBD1. Germline V gene sequence: CDR1 SGHRS, CDR2 YFSETQ. Trimming at V came to 0 bases and at J to 0 bases, leaving 10 bases not matched to a gene. The CDR3 extends over 19 amino acids. This CDR3 reads CASSLVGTGDLSSTDTQYF. In DNA form, the CDR3 reads TGCGCCAGCAGCTTGGTGGGGACAGGGGACTTGTCTAGCACAGATACGCAGTATTTT. The whole variable domain, remainder taken from reference TRBV5-1 and TRBJ2-3, is KAGVTQTPRYLIKTRGQQVTLSCSPISGHRSVSWYQQTPGQGLQFLFEYFSETQRNKGNFPGRFSGRQFSNSRSEMNVSTLELGDSALYLCASSLVGTGDLSSTDTQYFGPGTRLTVL.

The V gene is TRBV5-1, the J gene TRBJ2-6; D is possibly TRBD1 (5 bases). From germline, CDR1 is SGHRS and CDR2 YFSETQ. V was clipped by 0 bases and J by 0 bases, with 13 bases between them. The CDR3 runs to 18 residues. The CDR3, as DNA: TGCGCCAGCAGCTTGGTGCAGGGCCCTAACTCTGGGGCCAACGTCCTGACTTTC. It yields the protein CASSLVQGPNSGANVLTF.

The chain joins TRBV6-4 to TRBJ1-1, with no clear D. Germline CDR1 is MRHNA and CDR2 is SNTAGT. V was pared by 4 bases and J by 6 bases, with 12 bases between. This CDR3 spans 13 amino acids. This CDR3 is CASSAESGAEAFF. The DNA for the CDR3 is TGTGCCAGCAGTGCGGAGTCTGGAGCTGAAGCTTTCTTT.

The chain combines TRBV5-8 with TRBJ2-7; TRBD1 might be the D (5 bases). The CDR3 consists of 16 residues. CDR1 and CDR2 from the germline V gene are SGHTS and YDEGEE. The V gene lost 4 bases and the J gene lost 4 bases, with 21 bases spanning the gap. CDR3 in DNA: TGTGCCAGCAGCATCGCGACAGACAGTATAACATACGAGCAGTACTTC. This encodes CASSIATDSITYEQYF.

This rearrangement joins TRBV7-2 to TRBJ1-3; D gene uncertain. Germline-derived CDR1 and CDR2 are SGHTA and FQGNSA. The V end lost 7 bases, the J end lost 4 bases, and 17 bases lay between the germline ends. CDR3 length: 15 residues. CDR3 region: CASKRSSGSGNTIYF. In nucleotides, the CDR3 is TGTGCCAGCAAGAGGTCGTCGGGGTCCGGAAACACCATATATTTT.

The J gene is TRBJ2-1, the V gene TRBV24-1; 10 bases match TRBD1. Germline CDR1 reads KGHDR; CDR2 reads SFDVKD. V shed 5 bases and J 7 bases; nucleotides not matched to a gene: 13. This CDR3 is built from 17 residues. The CDR3 region is CATSAAYRDRGMNEQFF. CDR3 nucleotides: TGTGCCACCAGTGCCGCTTACCGGGACAGGGGAATGAATGAGCAGTTCTTC.

This clone was seen just once. The gene calls are TRBV2 and TRBJ2-3, with D maybe TRBD2 (5 bases). Germline values: CDR1 SNHLY, CDR2 FYNNEI. The CDR3 has 15 residues. V was cut by 7 bases and J by 4 bases, with 18 bases left in between. CDR3: CASKMVLVGSDTQYF. The CDR3 DNA is TGTGCCAGCAAGATGGTACTAGTCGGTTCAGATACGCAGTATTTT.

This sequence joins TRBV18 and TRBJ1-4, with 7 nucleotides matching TRBD1. V shed 2 bases, J shed 4 bases, and the junction held 4 bases outside the gene matches. Per the germline V gene, CDR1 is KGHSH and CDR2 is LQKENI. The CDR3 has 15 residues. The CDR3 bases are TGTGCCAGCTCACCAGGGACAGAGATTAATGAAAAACTGTTTTTT. The encoded protein is CASSPGTEINEKLFF. The whole variable domain, filled in from reference TRBV18 and TRBJ1-4, reads NAGVMQNPRHLVRRRGQEARLRCSPMKGHSHVYWYRQLPEEGLKFMVYLQKENIIDESGMPKERFSAEFPKEGPSILRIQQVVRGDSAAYFCASSPGTEINEKLFFGSGTQLSVL.

The DNA of the CDR3 is TGTGCCAGCAGTTTAAGACAGGGGGGCACCGGGGAGCTGTTTTTT. Translated: CASSLRQGGTGELFF. The rearrangement joins TRBV27 to TRBJ2-2; 9 bases agree with TRBD1. Germline V gene data show CDR1 as MNHEY and CDR2 as SMNVEV (reference sequence). CDR3 length: 15 residues. Trimming removed 2 bases from V and 4 bases from J; junction bases left unmatched: 2.

The J gene is TRBJ1-6, the V gene TRBV27; D gene uncertain. The CDR3 consists of 16 residues. CDR1 MNHEY and CDR2 SMNVEV come from the germline V gene (reference sequence). V gave up 6 bases and J gave up 0 bases, with 12 bases separating them. The CDR3 region is CASRPAISSYNSPLHF. The CDR3 DNA reads as TGTGCCAGCAGGCCAGCGATAAGCTCCTATAATTCACCCCTCCACTTT.

This chain connects TRBV18 to TRBJ1-6; 8 bases are a match to TRBD1. V trimming: 6 bases; J trimming: 9 bases; junction bases outside the gene matches: 7. The CDR3 consists of 14 residues. The germline V gene has CDR1 KGHSH and CDR2 LQKENI. CDR3 DNA: TGTGCCAGCTCGTTGGACAGGGCAACTTCACCCCTCCACTTT. Translating gives CASSLDRATSPLHF.

There are a few counts of this clone. The chain recombines TRBV7-8 with TRBJ1-2; 7 nucleotides match TRBD1. The CDR3 contains 14 residues. Germline V gene lookup returns CDR1 SGHVS and CDR2 FQNEAQ. V shed 5 bases and J 8 bases; nucleotides not matched to a gene: 11. CDR3 loop: CASSLFDRARGYTF. The CDR3 DNA follows: TGTGCCAGCAGCCTATTCGACAGGGCGCGGGGCTACACCTTC. The full variable domain, its missing parts supplied by reference TRBV7-8 and TRBJ1-2, is GAGVSQSPRYKVAKRGQDVALRCDPISGHVSLFWYQQALGQGPEFLTYFQNEAQLDKSGLPSDRFFAERPEGSVSTLKIQRTQQEDSAVYLCASSLFDRARGYTFGSGTRLTVV.

This chain joins TRBV28 and TRBJ1-4; no clear D gene. CDR1 is MDHEN, CDR2 SYDVKM, per germline. The V end was cut by 4 bases, the J end by 5 bases, with 17 bases between. The CDR3 runs to 16 residues. The DNA of the CDR3 is TGTGCCAGCAGTTCAAACCTTGACGGCAGGAATGAAAAACTGTTTTTT. This sequence encodes CASSSNLDGRNEKLFF.

This chain joins TRBV4-1 and TRBJ2-5, with 9 bases lining up with TRBD1. Germline CDR1 reads MGHRA; CDR2 reads YSYEKL. The CDR3 extends over 16 amino acids. Trimming took 1 base from V and 2 from J; bases not matched to a gene: 5. The CDR3 reads CASSQGRGQGQETQYF. CDR3 DNA sequence: TGCGCCAGCAGCCAAGGCCGGGGACAGGGACAAGAGACCCAGTACTTC.

V and J are TRBV29-1 and TRBJ2-4; TRBD1 matches at 9 bases. The CDR3 totals 15 residues. V gave up 6 bases and J gave up 3 bases; unmatched junction bases: 9. Germline values: CDR1 SQVTM, CDR2 ANQGSEA. CDR3 region: CSVQDRGVGKNIQYF. The CDR3 coding sequence is TGCAGCGTCCAGGACAGGGGAGTGGGCAAAAACATTCAGTACTTC.

The chain combines TRBV3-1 (or the pseudogene TRBV3-2) with TRBJ1-6; tentative D call: TRBD1 (6 bases). The ends were cut back, 4 bases at V and 10 bases at J, with 14 bases in the middle. CDR3 length equals 14 residues. Germline V lookup: CDR1 LGHDT, CDR2 YNNKEL (reference sequence). The CDR3 spells CASSPEGEGSPLHF. The CDR3 DNA sequence: TGTGCCAGCAGCCCGGAGGGGGAGGGATCACCCCTCCACTTT.

This clone was observed a single time. The V call is TRBV27, the J call TRBJ2-3; TRBD1 agrees at 9 bases. CDR1 is MNHEY and CDR2 is SMNVEV in the germline V gene (reference sequence). The trim removed 4 bases at V and 1 base at J, leaving 3 bases unmatched. The length of the CDR3 is 15 residues. The CDR3 coding sequence is TGTGCCAGCAGTTCACAGGGGGCTGGCACAGATACGCAGTATTTT. Translation gives CASSSQGAGTDTQYF.

The V call is TRBV2, the J call TRBJ2-5; TRBD2 aligns across 14 bases. The trim removed 6 bases at V and 7 bases at J, leaving 4 bases unmatched. CDR1 is SNHLY, CDR2 FYNNEI, per germline. The CDR3 sequence is 14 residues long. The CDR3 is CASSVTSGGGTQYF. DNA for the CDR3: TGTGCCAGCAGCGTGACTAGCGGGGGGGGGACCCAGTACTTC.

The DNA for the CDR3 is TGTGCCAGCAGCCAGAGACCGGGACAGGTCGGCTACACCTTC. It translates to CASSQRPGQVGYTF. The chain joins TRBV27 to TRBJ1-2, with TRBD1 identical over 8 bases. From germline, CDR1 is MNHEY and CDR2 SMNVEV (reference sequence). Germline trimming cut 6 bases from V and 8 bases from J; bases unmatched to any gene: 11. The CDR3 has 14 amino acids.

The V gene is TRBV28, the J gene TRBJ1-6; D not certain. Germline loops: CDR1 MDHEN, CDR2 SYDVKM. The CDR3 has 11 amino acids. V lost 10 bases and J lost 7, with 8 bases in between. In nucleotides, the CDR3 is TGTGCCACCCGGTTGAATTCACCCCTCCACTTT. As protein: CATRLNSPLHF.

The rearrangement joins TRBV11-2 to TRBJ1-4; the match to TRBD1 covers 10 bases. The CDR3 covers 15 residues. The germline V gene has CDR1 SGHAT and CDR2 FQNNGV. Trimming at V came to 4 bases and at J to 5 bases, leaving 4 bases not matched to a gene. The CDR3 loop reads CASSSPGQGNEKLFF. The CDR3 coding sequence is TGTGCCAGCAGCTCTCCGGGACAGGGGAATGAAAAACTGTTTTTT.

J is TRBJ1-2 and V is TRBV29-1, with D possibly being TRBD1 (5 bases). The CDR3 consists of 14 residues. Trimming shortened V by 0 bases and J by 4 bases, and 12 bases separated the two germline ends. Germline-derived CDR1 and CDR2 are SQVTM and ANQGSEA. The CDR3 is CSVEDLPGSYGYTF. CDR3 nucleotides: TGCAGCGTTGAAGATTTGCCAGGGTCCTATGGCTACACCTTC.

The chain carries TRBV7-3 and TRBJ2-1; a possible D gene is TRBD1 (6 bases). The V end lost 0 bases, the J end lost 9 bases, and 15 bases lay between the germline ends. The CDR3 has 15 amino acids. Per germline, CDR1 SGHTA and CDR2 FQGTGA. The CDR3 reads CASSLTQTGFGEQFF. Written as DNA, the CDR3 is TGTGCCAGCAGCTTAACCCAAACAGGGTTCGGTGAGCAGTTCTTC.

A word on this clone: This specimen includes other DNA sequences encoding the same CDR3. CDR3 protein: CASSPGGTEAFF. Written as DNA, the CDR3 is TGTGCCAGCAGCCCAGGGGGCACTGAAGCTTTCTTT. The rearrangement joins TRBV12-3 or TRBV12-4 to TRBJ1-1; the match to TRBD1 covers 7 bases. Trimming removed 6 bases from V and 4 bases from J; junction bases left unmatched: 2. This CDR3 region has 12 residues.

The rearrangement joins TRBV5-5 to TRBJ2-3; 8 nucleotides agree with TRBD1. The V segment lost 4 bases and the J segment 2 bases; nucleotides outside the gene matches: 9. Germline V gene sequence: CDR1 SGHKS, CDR2 YYEKEE (reference sequence). There are 16 residues in the CDR3. The CDR3 protein is CASSRVTGADTDTQYF. The CDR3, as DNA: TGTGCCAGCAGCCGCGTGACAGGGGCCGACACAGATACGCAGTATTTT.

The chain uses TRBV11-2 and TRBJ2-7; perhaps TRBD1 as D (5 bases). Trimming shortened V by 4 bases and J by 4 bases, and 17 bases separated the two germline ends. There are 15 residues in the CDR3. CDR1 is SGHAT, CDR2 FQNNGV, per germline. The CDR3 bases are TGTGCCAGCAGCTCACCCCAGGGTCCCCCGTACGAGCAGTACTTC. Translating gives CASSSPQGPPYEQYF.

J is TRBJ2-7 and V is TRBV5-6; D not certain. V lost 4 bases to trimming and J lost 6 bases, with 14 bases between them. The CDR3 contains 13 residues. Germline V lookup: CDR1 SGHDT, CDR2 YYEEEE. CDR3 sequence: CASSLIGVGEQYF. CDR3 coding DNA: TGTGCCAGCAGCCTGATCGGAGTGGGCGAGCAGTACTTC.